The 12 T cell receptor beta chains given below trace back to one sample, sequenced in a study of shared clonotypes between healthy human individuals. The protocol was immunoSEQ multiplex PCR, while the TCRdb copy is restricted to in-frame clones and leaves out a portion. The data contain about 330,000 clones, roughly 84% of them seen just once; the ten biggest clones take up around 15%. The specimen was memory CD8+ T cells sorted from blood. Subset reported: CD45RO+ cells pooled with CCR7-negative TemRA cells. These receptors were obtained from a man between 18 and 35 years old in good health.

The chain couples TRBV29-1 to TRBJ1-1; D unresolved. This CDR3 comprises 14 residues. Trimming removed 6 bases from V and 1 base from J, with 15 bases in between. Germline CDR1 reads SQVTM; CDR2 reads ANQGSEA. The CDR3 loop reads CSVLHPITNTEAFF. The CDR3 region has the DNA TGCAGCGTGCTTCACCCGATAACGAACACTGAAGCTTTCTTT.

With respect to this clone: One junction end does not reproduce the germline sequence, and a read error may be involved. Other DNA sequences of this sample code for an identical CDR3. This chain links TRBV30 with TRBJ2-3; 14 nucleotides align to TRBD2. The germline gives CDR1 GTSNPN, CDR2 SVGIG (reference sequence). The CDR3 sequence is 16 residues long. CDR3 in amino acids: CAWSRGTSGSTDTQYF. The DNA for the CDR3 is TGTGCCTGGAGTAGAGGGACTAGCGGGAGCACGGATACGCAGTATTTT. The entire variable domain, with the rest obtained from reference TRBV30 and TRBJ2-3, is as follows: SQTIHQWPATLVQPVGSPLSLECTVEGTSNPNLYWYRQAAGRGLQLLFYSVGIGQISSEVPQNLSASRPQDRQFILSSKKLLLSDSGFYLCAWSRGTSGSTDTQYFGPGTRLTVL.

The chain links TRBV6-1 to TRBJ1-6; possibly TRBD1 for D (5 bases). Germline V gene sequence: CDR1 MNHNS, CDR2 SASEGT. The CDR3 sequence is 12 residues long. Trimming shortened V by 6 bases and J by 7 bases, and 7 bases separated the two germline ends. DNA for the CDR3: TGTGCCAGCAGGTACAGGAATTCACCCCTCCACTTT. Amino acid sequence: CASRYRNSPLHF.

The rearrangement uses TRBV7-9 and TRBJ2-7, with TRBD2 matching over 10 bases. V gave up 1 base and J gave up 5 bases; unmatched junction bases: 5. This CDR3 contains 15 residues. Germline CDR1 is SEHNR and CDR2 is FQNEAQ (reference sequence). This CDR3 reads CASSLGSLAGDEQYF. CDR3 in DNA: TGTGCCAGCAGCTTAGGAAGTCTAGCGGGAGACGAGCAGTACTTC.

The V and J genes are TRBV9 and TRBJ1-4; D may be TRBD1 (6 bases). This CDR3 spans 14 amino acids. Trimming left V 6 bases short and J 4 bases short, with 13 bases between. Germline V gives CDR1 SGDLS, CDR2 YYNGEE. CDR3 residues: CASNGGHFNEKLFF. DNA of the CDR3: TGTGCCAGCAATGGGGGACACTTTAATGAAAAACTGTTTTTT.

The CDR3 is CASSDGTASNQPQHF. The CDR3 bases are TGTGCCAGCAGTGACGGGACAGCCAGCAATCAGCCCCAGCATTTT. The rearrangement joins TRBV2 to TRBJ1-5; TRBD1 aligns across 7 bases. V dropped 3 bases and J dropped 1; count of bases not matched to a gene: 3. The CDR3 is 15 residues long. Germline V gives CDR1 SNHLY, CDR2 FYNNEI.

This rearrangement joins TRBV4-3 to TRBJ1-1; no clear D. CDR1 and CDR2 (germline): LGHNA, YSLEER. The CDR3 spans 16 residues. V lost 1 base and J 0 bases, leaving 12 bases between the germline ends. CDR3 protein: CASSQGIRIMNTEAFF. As DNA, the CDR3 is TGCGCCAGCAGCCAAGGGATCAGGATTATGAACACTGAAGCTTTCTTT.

This clone was seen a single time. This chain links TRBV2 with TRBJ1-3; 8 nucleotides align to TRBD1. V shed 4 bases, J shed 4 bases, and the junction held 6 bases outside the gene matches. From germline, CDR1 is SNHLY and CDR2 FYNNEI. This CDR3 has 15 amino acids. CDR3 DNA sequence: TGTGCCAGCAGTGCGAGGACAGGGAAAGGAAACACCATATATTTT. Its protein is CASSARTGKGNTIYF.

The J gene is TRBJ2-7, the V gene TRBV11-3; D is unclear. CDR1 and CDR2 (germline): SGHNT, YENEEA. This CDR3 comprises 17 residues. Deletions cut 2 bases from V and 4 bases from J, with 21 bases between. The CDR3, as DNA: TGTGCCAGCAGCTTACCCCTCCTAGAAACTACATCTTACGAGCAGTACTTC. It encodes CASSLPLLETTSYEQYF.

The chain links TRBV28 to TRBJ2-1; 9 bases are a match to TRBD2. Per germline, CDR1 MDHEN and CDR2 SYDVKM. The trim removed 6 bases at V and 4 bases at J, leaving 13 bases unmatched. The CDR3 has 17 amino acids. The CDR3 DNA reads TGTGCCAGCAGCACCCCATCCCGACTAGCGGTATACAATGAGCAGTTCTTC. Translation gives CASSTPSRLAVYNEQFF.

The rearrangement uses TRBV10-1 and TRBJ2-7; TRBD1 matches at 7 bases. The CDR3 is 15 residues long. Germline trimming cut 0 bases from V and 5 bases from J; bases unmatched to any gene: 7. Germline V gives CDR1 WNHNN, CDR2 SYGVQD (reference sequence). CDR3 residues: CASSESRQGINEQYF. CDR3 nucleotide sequence: TGCGCCAGCAGTGAGTCGCGACAGGGAATAAACGAGCAGTACTTC.

This chain joins TRBV4-1 and TRBJ2-7; 8 bases are a match to TRBD1. Germline-derived CDR1 and CDR2 are MGHRA and YSYEKL. The V gene end was trimmed by 1 base and the J gene end by 10 bases; junction bases not matched to a gene: 12. The CDR3 is made up of 15 amino acids. For the CDR3, the DNA is TGCGCCAGCAGCCAAGTAAGGGGGACAGGTTACCCCCAGTACTTC. Translating it yields CASSQVRGTGYPQYF.